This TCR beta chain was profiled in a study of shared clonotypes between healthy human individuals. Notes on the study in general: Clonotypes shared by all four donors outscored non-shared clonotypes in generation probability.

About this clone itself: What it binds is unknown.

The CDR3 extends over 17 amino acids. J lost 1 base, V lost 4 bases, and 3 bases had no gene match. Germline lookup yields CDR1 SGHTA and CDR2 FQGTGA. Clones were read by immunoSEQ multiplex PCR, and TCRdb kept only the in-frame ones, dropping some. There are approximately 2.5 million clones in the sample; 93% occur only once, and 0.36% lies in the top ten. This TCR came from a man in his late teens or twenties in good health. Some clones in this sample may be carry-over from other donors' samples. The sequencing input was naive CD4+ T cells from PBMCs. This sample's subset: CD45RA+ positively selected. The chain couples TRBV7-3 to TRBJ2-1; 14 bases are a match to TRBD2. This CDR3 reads CASSSRLAGGSYNEQFF. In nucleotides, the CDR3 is TGTGCCAGCAGCTCGAGACTAGCGGGAGGGTCCTACAATGAGCAGTTCTTC.